One TCR beta chain is described in this entry. What it binds is unknown. The sample originates from a study of human T cells and chemical hapten exposure. Study findings and constraints: After DPC sensitization, TCRs above 1 in 1000 frequency showed no change. Having alopecia, donors may respond immunologically unlike healthy people.

The time point: patch test 1, 2 weeks after DPC sensitization. Treatment defined: therapeutic diphenylcyclopropenone sensitization with weekly scalp DPC. TCRdb re-analysed the RACE reads in MiXCR, keeping a single row per CDR3 protein. The table has about 110,000 distinct CDR3 sequences, 8% to 13% seen once. CDR3 length: 13 residues. J was trimmed by 4 bases and V by 4 bases; bases with no gene match: 4. Germline values: CDR1 LGHDT, CDR2 YNNKEL (reference sequence). The TCR sequence derives from a woman between 40 and 55 years old with alopecia areata. Some clones in this sample may be carry-over from other donors' samples. Specimen: whole blood, collected in connection with sensitization to the hapten diphenylcyclopropenone (DPC). This chain joins TRBV3-1 and TRBJ2-7; 7 bases match TRBD2. This CDR3 reads CASSLRGEYEQYF. CDR3 nucleotide sequence: TGTGCCAGCAGCCTCCGGGGGGAGTACGAGCAGTACTTC.